Listed here is a single TCR beta chain. Unrecorded immune exposure was likely among donors, who were nominally healthy when sampled. This specimen belongs to a study of cytomegalovirus exposure and HLA in healthy donors. The PCR ran on 60 Vbeta and 13 Jbeta primers. Assay used: immunoSEQ multiplex PCR; TCRdb lists only in-frame clones, some missing. This table holds under 150,000 clones, about two thirds found once. Trimming removed 4 bases from V and 4 bases from J, with 16 bases in between. This CDR3 has 15 residues. CDR1 and CDR2 from the germline V gene are MNHEY and SMNVEV (reference sequence). The V and J genes are TRBV27 and TRBJ1-2, with D unclear. The source material was PBMCs. The receptor comes from a man between 40 and 49 years old in good health and CMV-seronegative. CDR3: CASSSAAVPSYGYTF. The DNA of the CDR3 is TGTGCCAGCAGTTCAGCGGCAGTGCCCTCCTATGGCTACACCTTC.